What follows are 2 T cell receptor beta chains derived from one specimen sequenced in a study of technical replicates of blood from a handful of donors. The method was immunoSEQ multiplex PCR; TCRdb's version includes in-frame clones alone and lacks a portion of them. The sample yields 60,000 to 90,000 clones, over 95% seen once. The sample comprised T cells isolated from PBMCs. The source is a human donor in good health.

CDR3 sequence: CASSYSGSTNEKLFF. CDR3 bases: TGTGCCAGCAGTTACAGTGGCTCAACTAATGAAAAACTGTTTTTT. V usage is TRBV6-6 and J usage is TRBJ1-4; unclear D gene. The CDR3 consists of 15 residues. CDR1 and CDR2 from the germline V gene are MNHNY and SVGAGI (reference sequence). The germline V and J ends were trimmed by 2 bases and 0 bases, with 7 bases remaining between them.

The rearrangement links TRBV28 to TRBJ1-2; TRBD1 matches 12 bases. The CDR3 has 17 amino acids. Germline loops: CDR1 MDHEN, CDR2 SYDVKM. V was clipped by 2 bases and J by 8 bases; unmatched bases: 12. CDR3 coding DNA: TGTGCCAGCAGTTTAGATGCCCCGGGACAGGGGGCGCGGGGCTACACCTTC. Translated: CASSLDAPGQGARGYTF.